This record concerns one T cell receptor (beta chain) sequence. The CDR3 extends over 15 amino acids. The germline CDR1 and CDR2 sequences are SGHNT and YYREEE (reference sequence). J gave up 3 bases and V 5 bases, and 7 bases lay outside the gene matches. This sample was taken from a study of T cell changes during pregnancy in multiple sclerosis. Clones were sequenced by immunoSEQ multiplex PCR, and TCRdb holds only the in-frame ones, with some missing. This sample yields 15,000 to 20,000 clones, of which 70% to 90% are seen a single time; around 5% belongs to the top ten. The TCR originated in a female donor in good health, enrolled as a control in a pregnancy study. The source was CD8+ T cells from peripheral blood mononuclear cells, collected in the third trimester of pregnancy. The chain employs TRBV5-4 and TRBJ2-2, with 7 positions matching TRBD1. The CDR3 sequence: CASSPGQIDTGELFF. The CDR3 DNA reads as TGTGCCAGCAGTCCGGGACAGATCGACACCGGGGAGCTGTTTTTT.